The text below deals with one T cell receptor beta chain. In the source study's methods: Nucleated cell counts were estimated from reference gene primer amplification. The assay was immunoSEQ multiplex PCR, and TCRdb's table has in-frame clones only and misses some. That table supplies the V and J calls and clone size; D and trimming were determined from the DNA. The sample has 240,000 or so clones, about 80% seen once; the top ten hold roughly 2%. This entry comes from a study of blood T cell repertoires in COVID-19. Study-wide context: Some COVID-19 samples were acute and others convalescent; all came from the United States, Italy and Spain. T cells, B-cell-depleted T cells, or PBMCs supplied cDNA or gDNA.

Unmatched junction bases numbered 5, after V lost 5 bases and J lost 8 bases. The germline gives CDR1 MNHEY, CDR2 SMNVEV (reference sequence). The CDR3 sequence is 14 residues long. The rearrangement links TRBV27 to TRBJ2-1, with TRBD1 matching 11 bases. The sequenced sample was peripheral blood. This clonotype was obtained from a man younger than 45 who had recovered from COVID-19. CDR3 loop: CASSGQGATDEQFF. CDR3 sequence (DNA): TGTGCCAGCAGTGGACAGGGGGCTACGGATGAGCAGTTCTTC.